Listed below are T cell receptor beta chains from one sample, sequenced in a study of blood T cells in healthy people across ages. TCRdb redid the calling of the 5' RACE reads with MiXCR, one entry per CDR3 protein. The table lists fewer than 950,000 distinct CDR3 sequences, about 36% of them singletons. Material: blood. The origin of the receptors is a man aged 18 to 35 in good health. Each CDR3 is given with its conserved first and last residue. A D gene is named only where the DNA matches it firmly. Size is omitted from some rows. Given values are once, few, many or a class for expanded clones.

>15|TRBD1|NA|TRBJ1-5|TRBV28
CASSLTGSGSQPQHF
TGTGCCAGCAGTCTGACAGGGAGTGGGAGTCAGCCCCAGCATTTT
>15|NA|few|TRBJ2-1|TRBV20-1
CSANPPRGVYNEQFF
TGCAGTGCGAATCCCCCTAGAGGGGTCTACAATGAGCAGTTCTTC
>15|NA|NA|TRBJ2-4|TRBV4-3
CASSQDLSGENIQYF
TGCGCCAGCAGCCAGGACCTCTCGGGAGAGAACATTCAGTACTTC
>16|NA|NA|TRBJ2-3|TRBV6-6
CANSYSIARATDTQYF
TGTGCCAACAGTTACTCGATAGCCAGGGCCACAGATACGCAGTATTTT
>14|NA|many|TRBJ2-1|TRBV5-1
CASSLVWGNNEQFF
TGCGCCAGCAGCTTGGTCTGGGGTAACAATGAGCAGTTCTTC
>13|TRBD1|few|TRBJ1-1|TRBV18
CASRTGSDTEAFF
TGTGCCAGCCGGACAGGGTCCGACACTGAAGCTTTCTTT
>12|NA|few|TRBJ2-5|TRBV12-3/TRBV12-4
CASSTNQETQYF
TGTGCCAGCAGTACAAACCAAGAGACCCAGTACTTC
>20|TRBD1|NA|TRBJ2-2|TRBV7-8
CASSPTIHRTGAENTGELFF
TGTGCCAGCAGCCCGACAATCCACCGGACAGGGGCCGAGAACACCGGGGAGCTGTTTTTT
>15|NA|few|TRBJ2-5|TRBV2
CASSEEVAVQETQYF
TGTGCCAGCAGTGAGGAGGTAGCGGTACAAGAGACCCAGTACTTC
>14|NA|NA|TRBJ2-5|TRBV4-1
CASSRQGGRETQYF
TGCGCCAGCAGTCGACAGGGAGGGAGGGAGACCCAGTACTTC
>15|NA|few|TRBJ1-2|TRBV14
CASSQEEGLDYGYTF
TGTGCCAGCAGCCAAGAAGAGGGCCTGGACTATGGCTACACCTTC
>16|TRBD1|NA|TRBJ2-3|TRBV20-1
CSAGVWGQGAQDTQYF
TGCAGTGCTGGAGTATGGGGACAGGGGGCGCAAGATACGCAGTATTTT
>15|NA|NA|TRBJ2-3|TRBV4-3
CASGQDRMEGDTQYF
TGCGCCAGCGGCCAAGATCGGATGGAGGGAGATACGCAGTATTTT
>15|NA|few|TRBJ2-1|TRBV5-1
CASSGDPGPVNEQFF
TGCGCCAGCAGTGGAGACCCCGGCCCGGTCAATGAGCAGTTCTTC
>15|NA|few|TRBJ2-1|TRBV7-8
CASSFRAQPYNEQFF
TGTGCCAGCAGCTTTAGGGCCCAACCTTACAATGAGCAGTTCTTC
>14|NA|NA|TRBJ1-5|TRBV12-3/TRBV12-4
CASSLRQVNQPQHF
TGTGCCAGCAGTTTGCGGCAGGTAAATCAGCCCCAGCATTTT
>15|NA|few|TRBJ1-1|TRBV5-1
CASSLGRTLYTEAFF
TGCGCCAGCAGCTTGGGCCGGACGTTGTACACTGAAGCTTTCTTT
>15|TRBD2|many|TRBJ2-1|TRBV12-3/TRBV12-4
CASSRGLAGRNEQFF
TGTGCCAGCAGCCGGGGACTAGCGGGTCGAAATGAGCAGTTCTTC